The clone carrying this TCR beta chain occurred once. Its antigen is as yet unknown. As defined, naive CD8 cells were CD45RO-negative and positively selected for CCR7, with terminally differentiated effector memory CD45RA+ cells excluded. These data come from a study of shared clonotypes between healthy human individuals. Study-wide results and limits: Across four donors, naive CD4 shared roughly 5.1%, naive CD8 under 4%, memory CD4 about 2.4%, memory CD8 0.4% to 0.5%. Shared clonotypes across all four donors exceeded non-shared ones in generation probability.

V was pared by 7 bases and J by 4 bases, with 1 base of the junction left unmatched. This CDR3 spans 14 amino acids. Germline V CDR1 and CDR2: SNHLY, FYNNEI. Replicate PCRs from sorted subsets contained approximately 190 ng DNA, which is roughly 30,000 T cell genomes. TCRdb's table, derived via immunoSEQ multiplex PCR, lists solely in-frame clones and lacks some. The sample has millions of clones; approximately 94% are singletons. The chain combines TRBV2 with TRBJ2-1; 13 nucleotides align to TRBD2. Sequenced: naive CD8+ T cells sorted from blood. The TCR comes from a man aged 18 to 29 in good health. This CDR3 is CASKTSGGYNEQFF. The CDR3 DNA is TGTGCCAGCAAGACTAGCGGGGGGTACAATGAGCAGTTCTTC.